This TCR beta chain was identified in a study of a mutant IDH1 vaccine in newly diagnosed glioma. About the research overall: With temozolomide cycles, or 4-6 weeks after radiotherapy alone, vaccination was started. Patients got radiotherapy, temozolomide, or both beforehand, and most got both. V12 occurred at week 35 and V13 at week 47. General observations from the study: Alterations occurring in top peripheral T cell clonotypes seemed unrelated to pseudoprogression.

There are 13 residues in the CDR3. The germline gives CDR1 MNHNY, CDR2 SVGAGI (reference sequence). Unmatched junction bases numbered 4, after V lost 3 bases and J lost 6 bases. Profiling relied on immunoSEQ multiplex PCR, and the TCRdb table lists in-frame clones only, not all of them. The sample shows roughly 54,000 clones, about 85% of them seen only once. Time point denoted: week 35, safety follow-up. What each vaccine dose contained was 300 ug of mutant IDH1 20-mer peptide, accompanied by topical imiquimod. This clone was counted only a few times. Its antigen is unknown. The receptor was derived from a woman between 18 and 29 years old with glioma. This material consisted of PBMCs, taken from a glioma patient whose treatment included an IDH1 peptide vaccine. The V gene is TRBV6-6, the J gene TRBJ1-1, with 7 positions matching TRBD1. CDR3 nucleotides: TGTGCCAGCAGTTATGAGGGGGCCGCTGAAGCTTTCTTT. This encodes CASSYEGAAEAFF.